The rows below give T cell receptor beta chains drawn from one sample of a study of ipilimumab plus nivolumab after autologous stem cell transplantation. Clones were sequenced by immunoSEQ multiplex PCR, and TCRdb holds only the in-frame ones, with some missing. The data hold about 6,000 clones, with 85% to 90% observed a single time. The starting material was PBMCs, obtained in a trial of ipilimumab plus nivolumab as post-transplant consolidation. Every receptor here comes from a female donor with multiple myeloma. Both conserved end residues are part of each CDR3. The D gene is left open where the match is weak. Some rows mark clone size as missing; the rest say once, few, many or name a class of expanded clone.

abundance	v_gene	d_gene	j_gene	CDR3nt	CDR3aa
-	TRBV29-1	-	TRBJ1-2	TGCAGCGTTGAAGATGGGCCAGGTACTGGCTACACCTTC	CSVEDGPGTGYTF
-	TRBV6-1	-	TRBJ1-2	TGTGCCAGCAGTGAAATCTCGCGCTATGGCTACACCTTC	CASSEISRYGYTF
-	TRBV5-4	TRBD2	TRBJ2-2	TGTGCCAGCAGCTTCACTAGCGGGCACACCGGGGAGCTGTTTTTT	CASSFTSGHTGELFF
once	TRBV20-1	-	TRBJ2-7	TGCAGTGCTCCTCTTACTGGCGAGCAGTACTTC	CSAPLTGEQYF
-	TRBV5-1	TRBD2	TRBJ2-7	TGCGCCAGCAGCTTAGGGAGTGCGGAGGCGGGAGGGCAGTACTTC	CASSLGSAEAGGQYF
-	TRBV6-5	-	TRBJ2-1	TGTGCCAGCAGTTATGCTAGCACCCATGAGCAGTTCTTC	CASSYASTHEQFF
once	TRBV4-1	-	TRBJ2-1	TGCGCCAGCAGCCAAGGGCTAGGAGGGAATGAGCAGTTCTTC	CASSQGLGGNEQFF
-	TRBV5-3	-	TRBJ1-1	TGTGCCAGAAGCTTGGGGGGGCCCGCGATTTGGTTT	CARSLGGPAIWF
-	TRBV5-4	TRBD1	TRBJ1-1	TGTGCCAGCAGCTCGGACAGGGGAAGCACTGAAGCTTTCTTT	CASSSDRGSTEAFF
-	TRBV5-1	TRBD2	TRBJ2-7	TGCGCCAGCAGCTTGGGAACGGGAGGGCTCGAGCAGTACTTC	CASSLGTGGLEQYF
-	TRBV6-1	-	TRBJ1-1	TGTGCCAGCAGTGTCTGGGGGAACACTGAAGCTTTCTTT	CASSVWGNTEAFF
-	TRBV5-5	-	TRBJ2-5	TGTGCCAGCAGCTTGCCGGGAAAAGAGACCCAGTACTTC	CASSLPGKETQYF
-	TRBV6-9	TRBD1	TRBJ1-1	TGTGCCAGCACCGTAGACAGGGGAGGTGAGACTGAAGCTTTCTTT	CASTVDRGGETEAFF
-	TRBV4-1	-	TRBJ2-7	TGCGCCAGCAGCCAAGATAGCAGGAGCTCCTACGAGCAGTACTTC	CASSQDSRSSYEQYF
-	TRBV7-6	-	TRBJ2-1	TGTGCCAGCAGCTCCCAAGGGGGAGACGGCTACAATGAGCAGTTCTTC	CASSSQGGDGYNEQFF
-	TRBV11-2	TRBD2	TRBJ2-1	TGTGCCAGCAGCCAAGTGGTAGCGGGAGGGAATGAGCAGTTCTTC	CASSQVVAGGNEQFF
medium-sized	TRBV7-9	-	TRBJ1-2	TGTGCCAGCAGCTTAATGAGTTCGGACAACTATGGCTACACCTTC	CASSLMSSDNYGYTF
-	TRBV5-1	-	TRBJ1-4	TGCGCCAGCAGCTTCGGGGGGGCGGCAACTAATGAAAAACTGTTTTTT	CASSFGGAATNEKLFF
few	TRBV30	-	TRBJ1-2	TGTGCCTGGAATCGGTACGGGGGGAGCCACGGCTACACCTTC	CAWNRYGGSHGYTF
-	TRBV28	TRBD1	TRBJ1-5	TGTGCCAGCAGTTTAATGGGACAGGGCCATCAGCCCCAGCATTTT	CASSLMGQGHQPQHF
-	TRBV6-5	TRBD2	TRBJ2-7	TGTGCCAGCAGTTACCGGACTAGCGGGATAGAGGAGCAGTACTTC	CASSYRTSGIEEQYF
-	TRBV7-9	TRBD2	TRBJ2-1	TGTGCCAGCGGGCTGGCGGGAGCGGGAAACAATGAGCAGTTCTTC	CASGLAGAGNNEQFF
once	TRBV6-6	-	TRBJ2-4	TGTGCCAGCAGTTACGGTGGCAGGTCGGGGGACATTCAGTACTTC	CASSYGGRSGDIQYF
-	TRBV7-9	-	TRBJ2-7	TGTGCCAGCAGCTCCCCTTATCGCAGGGTCTACGAGCAGTACTTC	CASSSPYRRVYEQYF
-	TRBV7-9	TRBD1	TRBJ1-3	TGTGCCACCGGGGACAGCTCTGGAAACACCATATATTTT	CATGDSSGNTIYF
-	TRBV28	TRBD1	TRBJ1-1	TGTGCCAGCAGTCAATTAATACCCAGGGGGGGAGCTTTCTTT	CASSQLIPRGGAFF
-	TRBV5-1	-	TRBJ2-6	TGCGCCAGCGGGGGTCCTGGGGCCAACGTCCTGACTTTC	CASGGPGANVLTF
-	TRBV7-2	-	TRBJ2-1	TGTGCCAGCAGCCCGTCCTCCTACAATGAGCAGTTCTTC	CASSPSSYNEQFF
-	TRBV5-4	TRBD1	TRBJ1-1	TGTGCCAGCAGATTACAGGGGCCATCTGAAGCTTTCTTT	CASRLQGPSEAFF
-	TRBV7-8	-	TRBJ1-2	TGTGCCAGCAGCCTTCTAGGACGGGGGGTTAGCGACTATGGCTACACCTTC	CASSLLGRGVSDYGYTF
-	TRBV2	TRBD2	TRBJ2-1	TGTGCCAGCACCGAAGGACTAGCTGAGCAGTTCTTC	CASTEGLAEQFF
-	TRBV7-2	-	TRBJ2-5	TGTGCCAGCAGCTTAAGAGCACACGGTCCGGAGACCCAGTACTTC	CASSLRAHGPETQYF
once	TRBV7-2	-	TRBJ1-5	TGTGCCAGCAGCTTATCGGGGTCACAGCCCCAGCATTTT	CASSLSGSQPQHF
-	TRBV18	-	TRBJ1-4	TGTGCCAGCTCACCGAACAGACAGGTCGGGGGCAATGAAAAACTGTTTTTT	CASSPNRQVGGNEKLFF
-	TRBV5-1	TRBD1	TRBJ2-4	TGCGCCAGCAGCTTGGGCCTTTCGACAGGGGAGCACATTCAGTACTTC	CASSLGLSTGEHIQYF
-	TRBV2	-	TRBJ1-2	TGTGCCAGCAGTGTCGAGGGGGGTGATGGCTACACCTTC	CASSVEGGDGYTF
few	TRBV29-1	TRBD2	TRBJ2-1	TGCAGCGTTGTAACCGGGACTAGCAGAAACAATGAGCAGTTCTTC	CSVVTGTSRNNEQFF
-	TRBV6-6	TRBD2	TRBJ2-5	TGTGCCAGCCGGCGGGAGCAAGAGACCCAGTACTTC	CASRREQETQYF
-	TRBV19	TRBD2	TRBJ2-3	TGTGCCAGTAGTATGGCGGGGGGGTCGGGAGATACGCAGTATTTT	CASSMAGGSGDTQYF
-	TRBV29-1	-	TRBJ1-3	TGCAGCGTTGAGGCGGGCTCTGGAAACACCATATATTTT	CSVEAGSGNTIYF
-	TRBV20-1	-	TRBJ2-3	TGCAGTCGACGCCTAACAGATACGCAGTATTTT	CSRRLTDTQYF
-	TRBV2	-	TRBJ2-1	TGTGCCAGCAGGAGGGGGTCCCCTAGCTACAATGAGCAGTTCTTC	CASRRGSPSYNEQFF
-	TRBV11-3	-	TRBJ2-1	TGTGCCAGCAGCTTAGCTGGGGGCGATTACAATGAGCAGTTCTTC	CASSLAGGDYNEQFF
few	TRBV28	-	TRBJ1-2	TGTGCCAGCAGTTCCAGGGCGTATGGCTACACCTTC	CASSSRAYGYTF
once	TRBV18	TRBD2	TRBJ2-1	TGTGCCAGCTCACAACCGGGACTAGCGGGAGAGGGTGAGCAGTTCTTC	CASSQPGLAGEGEQFF
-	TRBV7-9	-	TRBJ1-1	TGTGCCAGCAGCTTAGTGGGCAAGAACACTGAAGCTTTCTTT	CASSLVGKNTEAFF
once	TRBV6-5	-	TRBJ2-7	TGTGCCAGCACGGTACCCAACGGAGGGGAGCAGTACTTC	CASTVPNGGEQYF
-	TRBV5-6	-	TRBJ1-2	TGTGCCAGCAGCTTGGATCTGGGGTTTTATGGCTACACCTTC	CASSLDLGFYGYTF
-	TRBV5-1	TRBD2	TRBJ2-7	TGCGCCAGCAGCTTGGCGGTTAGCGGGAGGGATAAGCAGTACTTC	CASSLAVSGRDKQYF
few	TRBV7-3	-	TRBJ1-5	TGTGCCAGCAGCTCCCAGACAGATCAGCCCCAGCATTTT	CASSSQTDQPQHF
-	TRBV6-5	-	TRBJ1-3	TGTGCCAGCAGTTACAGAGCCTCTGGAAACACCATATATTTT	CASSYRASGNTIYF
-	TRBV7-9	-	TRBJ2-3	TGTGCCAGCAGCCAGCTCACAGATACGCAGTATTTT	CASSQLTDTQYF
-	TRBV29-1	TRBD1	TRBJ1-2	TGCAGCGTGGGGACGACAGGGTCTAACTATGGCTACACCTTC	CSVGTTGSNYGYTF
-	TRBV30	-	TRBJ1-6	TGTGCCTGGAGTGTTAAGGATTCCCTCCACTTT	CAWSVKDSLHF
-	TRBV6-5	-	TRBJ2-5	TGTGCCAGCAGTACCCCGGGATCTCATTTGAGCCAGTACTTC	CASSTPGSHLSQYF
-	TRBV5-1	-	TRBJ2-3	TGCGCCAGCAGCCCGACAATTACCCCCACAGATACGCAGTATTTT	CASSPTITPTDTQYF
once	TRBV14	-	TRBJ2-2	TGTGCCAGCAAAAGAAGCTCGAACACCGGGGAGCTGTTTTTT	CASKRSSNTGELFF
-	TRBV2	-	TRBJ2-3	TGTGCCAGCAGTGACATGAACACAGATACGCAGTATTTT	CASSDMNTDTQYF
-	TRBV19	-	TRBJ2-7	TGTGCCAGTAGAAACATTCCGGGTTCCTACGAGCAGTACTTC	CASRNIPGSYEQYF
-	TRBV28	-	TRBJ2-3	TGTGCCAGCAGCCCGTATGGGCCCGCAGATACGCAGTATTTT	CASSPYGPADTQYF